This TCR beta chain was found in a study of CXCR3-negative and CXCR3-positive naive CD8 T cells. In the study overall: A total of around 140 million TRB reads was generated, with about 1.5 +/- 0.3 million per library.

As regards this clonotype: Its antigen is unidentified.

CDR3 length: 12 residues. Germline CDR1 reads GTSNPN; CDR2 reads SVGIG (reference sequence). All TRB cDNA libraries came from 5' RACE performed with UMI labels. Following a re-call of the 5' RACE reads, TCRdb has one entry per CDR3 protein and lacks DNA. Recorded for this sample: over 70,000 distinct CDR3 sequences. Overall study results and limits: TRB CDR3s of CXCR3-positive naive cells were more hydrophobic than those of CXCR3-negative naive cells. Memory cells diverged, while naive CXCR3-positive and CXCR3-negative cells had similar TRBV-TRBJ usage.

This clonotype was obtained from a human donor in good health. Some clones in this sample may be carry-over from other donors' samples. Sequences were obtained from naive CXCR3+ CD8+ T cells from blood. The subset denotes: CD45RO-CCR7+CD27+CD95- naive CD8+ T cells expressing CXCR3 (TNR3+). This chain uses TRBV30 with TRBJ1-1. The CDR3 spells CAWSELNTEAFF.